Listed below are T cell receptor beta chains from one sample, sequenced in a study of T cell responses to AZD1222 COVID-19 vaccine. Sequenced by immunoSEQ multiplex PCR; TCRdb stores in-frame clones only, minus some. The profile shows 150,000 to 200,000 clones, around 93% of them singletons. Sequenced here: peripheral blood, sampled on day 0 of AZD1222 vaccination. The receptors were gathered from an adult in good health. Each CDR3 is given with its conserved first and last residue. A D gene is named only where the DNA matches it firmly. Expanded clones are given a class, and other clones once, few, many or no size at all.

J gene: TRBJ2-4; clone size: .; D gene: TRBD1; V gene: TRBV27; CDR3 protein: CASSAQGTAIATCYF; CDR3 DNA: TGTGCCAGCAGTGCTCAAGGGACAGCGATCGCAACGTGCTACTTC
J gene: TRBJ2-7; clone size: .; D gene: TRBD1; V gene: TRBV6-6; CDR3 protein: CASGTVDRAIEQYF; CDR3 DNA: TGTGCCAGCGGGACAGTGGACAGGGCGATCGAGCAGTACTTC
J gene: TRBJ1-1; clone size: .; D gene: .; V gene: TRBV6-2/TRBV6-3; CDR3 protein: CASSRGGSRGDTEAFF; CDR3 DNA: TGTGCCAGCAGTAGGGGGGGTAGTAGAGGCGACACTGAAGCTTTCTTT
J gene: TRBJ1-2; clone size: .; D gene: TRBD1; V gene: TRBV30; CDR3 protein: CAWSVRLSTGRKRGYTF; CDR3 DNA: TGTGCCTGGAGTGTACGACTCTCGACAGGGAGAAAAAGAGGCTACACCTTC
J gene: TRBJ2-3; clone size: .; D gene: TRBD2; V gene: TRBV12-5; CDR3 protein: CASGLARTRFSTDTQYF; CDR3 DNA: TGTGCTAGTGGTTTGGCCCGGACTAGATTTAGCACAGATACGCAGTATTTT
J gene: TRBJ1-5; clone size: once; D gene: .; V gene: TRBV19; CDR3 protein: CASSISQGWSNQPQHF; CDR3 DNA: TGTGCCAGTAGTATCTCACAGGGATGGAGCAATCAGCCCCAGCATTTT
J gene: TRBJ1-1; clone size: .; D gene: TRBD1; V gene: TRBV7-3; CDR3 protein: CASSFRGPNKNTEAFF; CDR3 DNA: TGTGCCAGCAGCTTTAGGGGGCCCAACAAAAACACTGAAGCTTTCTTT
J gene: TRBJ1-5; clone size: .; D gene: .; V gene: TRBV15; CDR3 protein: CATSRDYNQPQHF; CDR3 DNA: TGTGCCACCAGCAGAGACTACAATCAGCCCCAGCATTTT
J gene: TRBJ1-1; clone size: .; D gene: TRBD1; V gene: TRBV5-1; CDR3 protein: CASTGGQGDEAFF; CDR3 DNA: TGCGCCAGCACGGGGGGACAGGGAGATGAAGCTTTCTTT
J gene: TRBJ1-2; clone size: .; D gene: .; V gene: TRBV11-3; CDR3 protein: CASGGGGAGGYTF; CDR3 DNA: TGTGCCAGCGGGGGTGGAGGGGCTGGTGGCTACACCTTC
J gene: TRBJ1-1; clone size: .; D gene: .; V gene: TRBV7-8; CDR3 protein: CASSLARTVNTEAFF; CDR3 DNA: TGTGCCAGCAGCTTAGCCCGGACGGTGAACACTGAAGCTTTCTTT
J gene: TRBJ1-2; clone size: .; D gene: .; V gene: TRBV28; CDR3 protein: CASSSPRRGYGYTF; CDR3 DNA: TGTGCCAGCAGTTCCCCACGGAGGGGGTATGGCTACACCTTC
J gene: TRBJ1-3; clone size: .; D gene: .; V gene: TRBV2; CDR3 protein: CATLWTEPGNTIYF; CDR3 DNA: TGTGCCACCCTTTGGACAGAACCTGGAAACACCATATATTTT
J gene: TRBJ1-5; clone size: .; D gene: .; V gene: TRBV7-8; CDR3 protein: CASSPTGRGVNQPQHF; CDR3 DNA: TGTGCCAGCAGCCCGACGGGACGGGGAGTCAATCAGCCCCAGCATTTT
J gene: TRBJ2-7; clone size: .; D gene: TRBD1; V gene: TRBV28; CDR3 protein: CASSLLRDRPIEQYF; CDR3 DNA: TGTGCCAGCAGTCTTCTTCGGGACAGGCCCATCGAGCAGTACTTC
J gene: TRBJ2-2; clone size: .; D gene: .; V gene: TRBV2; CDR3 protein: CASSGLDGGRGELFF; CDR3 DNA: TGTGCCAGCAGTGGCCTGGACGGCGGTAGGGGGGAGCTGTTTTTT
J gene: TRBJ1-2; clone size: .; D gene: TRBD1; V gene: TRBV4-3; CDR3 protein: CASSQDRIRGQNYGYTF; CDR3 DNA: TGCGCCAGCAGCCAAGATCGGATCCGGGGACAGAACTATGGCTACACCTTC
J gene: TRBJ2-2; clone size: few; D gene: TRBD1; V gene: TRBV6-1; CDR3 protein: CASSEQGDTGELFF; CDR3 DNA: TGTGCCAGCAGTGAACAGGGGGACACCGGGGAGCTGTTTTTT
J gene: TRBJ1-2; clone size: .; D gene: TRBD1; V gene: TRBV2; CDR3 protein: CASSASRTGPPERGYGYTF; CDR3 DNA: TGTGCCAGCAGCGCGAGCCGGACAGGACCCCCAGAGAGAGGTTATGGCTACACCTTC
J gene: TRBJ1-2; clone size: .; D gene: TRBD1; V gene: TRBV29-1; CDR3 protein: CSARTGREEGYTF; CDR3 DNA: TGCAGCGCCCGGACAGGGAGAGAGGAAGGCTACACCTTC
J gene: TRBJ2-2; clone size: once; D gene: TRBD2; V gene: TRBV19; CDR3 protein: CASSIRGGPVGELFF; CDR3 DNA: TGTGCCAGTAGTATACGGGGGGGTCCTGTCGGGGAGCTGTTTTTT
J gene: TRBJ1-3; clone size: .; D gene: TRBD1; V gene: TRBV29-1; CDR3 protein: CSVEDGTGAMDTIYF; CDR3 DNA: TGCAGCGTTGAAGACGGGACAGGGGCAATGGACACCATATATTTT
J gene: TRBJ1-2; clone size: once; D gene: TRBD1; V gene: TRBV28; CDR3 protein: CASRLGQGDYGYTF; CDR3 DNA: TGTGCCAGCAGGCTGGGACAGGGAGACTATGGCTACACCTTC
J gene: TRBJ1-2; clone size: once; D gene: .; V gene: TRBV18; CDR3 protein: CASSPTQAGTYGYTF; CDR3 DNA: TGTGCCAGCTCACCAACGCAGGCAGGGACATATGGCTACACCTTC
J gene: TRBJ2-1; clone size: .; D gene: TRBD2; V gene: TRBV6-1; CDR3 protein: CASSEVAGAFYNEQFF; CDR3 DNA: TGTGCCAGCAGTGAAGTAGCGGGGGCCTTCTACAATGAGCAGTTCTTC
J gene: TRBJ1-1; clone size: .; D gene: .; V gene: TRBV6-5; CDR3 protein: CASSYSHRVGNTEAFF; CDR3 DNA: TGTGCCAGCAGTTATAGTCACAGGGTAGGGAACACTGAAGCTTTCTTT
J gene: TRBJ2-7; clone size: once; D gene: .; V gene: TRBV30; CDR3 protein: CAWSVGLAPAYEQYF; CDR3 DNA: TGTGCCTGGAGTGTAGGGCTAGCCCCAGCCTACGAGCAGTACTTC
J gene: TRBJ1-5; clone size: .; D gene: TRBD1; V gene: TRBV28; CDR3 protein: CASSFLEGAHQPQHF; CDR3 DNA: TGTGCCAGCAGTTTTTTAGAGGGGGCTCATCAGCCCCAGCATTTT
J gene: TRBJ2-5; clone size: .; D gene: .; V gene: TRBV18; CDR3 protein: CASSPPLGAETQYF; CDR3 DNA: TGTGCCAGCTCACCACCGTTGGGGGCGGAGACCCAGTACTTC
J gene: TRBJ2-1; clone size: .; D gene: TRBD2; V gene: TRBV5-1; CDR3 protein: CASSPQVLAGGGNEQFF; CDR3 DNA: TGCGCCAGCAGCCCCCAGGTCCTAGCGGGGGGTGGGAATGAGCAGTTCTTC
J gene: TRBJ1-1; clone size: .; D gene: .; V gene: TRBV21-1; CDR3 protein: CASSKPFTGDLNTEAFF; CDR3 DNA: TGTGCCAGCAGCAAACCTTTCACAGGGGACCTAAACACTGAAGCTTTCTTT
J gene: TRBJ2-1; clone size: .; D gene: .; V gene: TRBV28; CDR3 protein: CASSLRPNNEQFF; CDR3 DNA: TGTGCCAGCAGTTTAAGACCGAACAATGAGCAGTTCTTC
J gene: TRBJ1-1; clone size: .; D gene: TRBD1; V gene: TRBV15; CDR3 protein: CATSRDPPGGATEAFF; CDR3 DNA: TGTGCCACCAGCAGAGATCCCCCAGGGGGGGCCACTGAAGCTTTCTTT
J gene: TRBJ2-1; clone size: once; D gene: TRBD2; V gene: TRBV9; CDR3 protein: CASSKGPGTSSYEQFF; CDR3 DNA: TGTGCCAGCAGCAAGGGACCCGGGACTAGCTCCTATGAGCAGTTCTTC
J gene: TRBJ2-1; clone size: .; D gene: .; V gene: TRBV3-1/TRBV3-2; CDR3 protein: CASSQDRGQHSYNEQFF; CDR3 DNA: TGTGCCAGCAGCCAAGACAGGGGCCAACATTCATACAATGAGCAGTTCTTC
J gene: TRBJ1-2; clone size: .; D gene: .; V gene: TRBV19; CDR3 protein: CASSTLGLNYGYTF; CDR3 DNA: TGTGCCAGTAGTACCCTCGGGCTAAACTATGGCTACACCTTC
J gene: TRBJ1-1; clone size: .; D gene: .; V gene: TRBV5-8; CDR3 protein: CASSLRGGNRAPLEAFF; CDR3 DNA: TGTGCCAGCAGCCTTAGGGGGGGGAACAGGGCTCCCCTTGAAGCTTTCTTT
J gene: TRBJ1-2; clone size: .; D gene: .; V gene: TRBV28; CDR3 protein: CASSLAVTNYGYTF; CDR3 DNA: TGTGCCAGCAGTTTAGCGGTCACTAACTATGGCTACACCTTC
J gene: TRBJ2-7; clone size: .; D gene: .; V gene: TRBV3-1/TRBV3-2; CDR3 protein: CASSPSQYYEQYF; CDR3 DNA: TGTGCCAGCAGCCCTAGCCAGTACTACGAGCAGTACTTC
J gene: TRBJ1-2; clone size: .; D gene: .; V gene: TRBV19; CDR3 protein: CASSNLLQGFRGYTF; CDR3 DNA: TGTGCCAGTAGTAACCTATTACAGGGTTTTCGTGGCTACACCTTC
J gene: TRBJ1-1; clone size: .; D gene: .; V gene: TRBV21-1; CDR3 protein: CASSKSLRGQNTEAFF; CDR3 DNA: TGTGCCAGCAGCAAGTCTCTAAGGGGCCAGAACACTGAAGCTTTCTTT
J gene: TRBJ1-1; clone size: .; D gene: TRBD1; V gene: TRBV5-4; CDR3 protein: CASSRRRTGGSTEAFF; CDR3 DNA: TGTGCCAGCAGCCGACGAAGGACAGGGGGGAGCACTGAAGCTTTCTTT
J gene: TRBJ1-2; clone size: .; D gene: .; V gene: TRBV27; CDR3 protein: CASSLEGNYGYTF; CDR3 DNA: TGTGCCAGCAGTTTAGAGGGAAACTATGGCTACACCTTC
J gene: TRBJ2-2; clone size: .; D gene: TRBD2; V gene: TRBV6-1; CDR3 protein: CASSETGGWTGELFF; CDR3 DNA: TGTGCCAGCAGTGAGACGGGGGGTTGGACCGGGGAGCTGTTTTTT
J gene: TRBJ2-1; clone size: few; D gene: .; V gene: TRBV11-1; CDR3 protein: CASSLGQALQNEQFF; CDR3 DNA: TGTGCCAGCAGCTTAGGCCAGGCCCTTCAAAATGAGCAGTTCTTC
J gene: TRBJ1-1; clone size: .; D gene: .; V gene: TRBV15; CDR3 protein: CATSRDRDGVWNEAFF; CDR3 DNA: TGTGCCACCAGCAGAGATAGGGACGGCGTATGGAATGAAGCTTTCTTT
J gene: TRBJ1-2; clone size: once; D gene: .; V gene: TRBV19; CDR3 protein: CASSTRLYGYTF; CDR3 DNA: TGTGCCAGTAGCACAAGGCTTTATGGCTACACCTTC
J gene: TRBJ1-2; clone size: .; D gene: .; V gene: TRBV29-1; CDR3 protein: CSVEASYYGYTF; CDR3 DNA: TGCAGCGTTGAAGCAAGCTACTATGGCTACACCTTC
J gene: TRBJ1-5; clone size: .; D gene: .; V gene: TRBV6-5; CDR3 protein: CASSYSGGGQPQHF; CDR3 DNA: TGTGCCAGCAGTTACTCAGGGGGAGGTCAGCCCCAGCATTTT
J gene: TRBJ2-7; clone size: .; D gene: TRBD1; V gene: TRBV6-2/TRBV6-3; CDR3 protein: CASSYGTGRPYTRDF; CDR3 DNA: TGTGCCAGCAGTTACGGGACAGGGAGGCCCTATACGAGGGACTTC
J gene: TRBJ2-2; clone size: .; D gene: .; V gene: TRBV4-1; CDR3 protein: CASSPPGGSGELFF; CDR3 DNA: TGCGCCAGCAGCCCCCCTGGGGGTAGCGGGGAGCTGTTTTTT
J gene: TRBJ1-4; clone size: once; D gene: .; V gene: TRBV2; CDR3 protein: CASRGGETSNEKLFF; CDR3 DNA: TGTGCCAGCAGGGGCGGGGAGACGTCTAATGAAAAACTGTTTTTT
J gene: TRBJ2-5; clone size: .; D gene: TRBD1; V gene: TRBV7-3; CDR3 protein: CASSPWGAGQGETQYF; CDR3 DNA: TGTGCCAGCAGCCCCTGGGGAGCGGGACAGGGCGAGACCCAGTACTTC
J gene: TRBJ1-5; clone size: .; D gene: .; V gene: TRBV27; CDR3 protein: CASSAGYEHQPQHF; CDR3 DNA: TGTGCCAGCAGTGCAGGGTACGAACATCAGCCCCAGCATTTT
J gene: TRBJ2-7; clone size: .; D gene: .; V gene: TRBV6-5; CDR3 protein: CASSDSGMSLYEQYF; CDR3 DNA: TGTGCCAGCAGTGACTCAGGGATGAGCCTCTACGAGCAGTACTTC